The text below deals with one T cell receptor (beta chain). This sample is part of a study of blood T cell repertoires in COVID-19. Looking at the study overall: COVID-19 samples collected from the United States, Italy and Spain covered acute and convalescent phases.

In the original analysis: How many nucleated cells were present was estimated from reference gene primer amplification. Assay used: immunoSEQ multiplex PCR; TCRdb lists only in-frame clones, some missing. That table supplies the V and J calls and clone size; D and trimming were determined from the DNA. The table has under 300,000 clones, roughly 90% seen once. This CDR3 contains 15 residues. V lost 1 base to trimming and J lost 6 bases; unmatched junction nucleotides: 6. The germline CDR1 and CDR2 sequences are SEHNR and FQNEAQ (reference sequence). Participant ages covered about 18 to 100 years across some 25 US areas. Cohort assignment relied on participant-reported clinical history.

The chain has TRBV7-9 and TRBJ2-1, with 7 nucleotides matching TRBD2. This sequence was found in a woman aged 25 to 39 who had recovered from COVID-19. The source material was PBMCs or T cells enriched from blood (not recorded which). The CDR3 DNA sequence: TGTGCCAGCAGCTTAGGGCTAGCGGAACTCAATGAGCAGTTCTTC. Its protein product is CASSLGLAELNEQFF.